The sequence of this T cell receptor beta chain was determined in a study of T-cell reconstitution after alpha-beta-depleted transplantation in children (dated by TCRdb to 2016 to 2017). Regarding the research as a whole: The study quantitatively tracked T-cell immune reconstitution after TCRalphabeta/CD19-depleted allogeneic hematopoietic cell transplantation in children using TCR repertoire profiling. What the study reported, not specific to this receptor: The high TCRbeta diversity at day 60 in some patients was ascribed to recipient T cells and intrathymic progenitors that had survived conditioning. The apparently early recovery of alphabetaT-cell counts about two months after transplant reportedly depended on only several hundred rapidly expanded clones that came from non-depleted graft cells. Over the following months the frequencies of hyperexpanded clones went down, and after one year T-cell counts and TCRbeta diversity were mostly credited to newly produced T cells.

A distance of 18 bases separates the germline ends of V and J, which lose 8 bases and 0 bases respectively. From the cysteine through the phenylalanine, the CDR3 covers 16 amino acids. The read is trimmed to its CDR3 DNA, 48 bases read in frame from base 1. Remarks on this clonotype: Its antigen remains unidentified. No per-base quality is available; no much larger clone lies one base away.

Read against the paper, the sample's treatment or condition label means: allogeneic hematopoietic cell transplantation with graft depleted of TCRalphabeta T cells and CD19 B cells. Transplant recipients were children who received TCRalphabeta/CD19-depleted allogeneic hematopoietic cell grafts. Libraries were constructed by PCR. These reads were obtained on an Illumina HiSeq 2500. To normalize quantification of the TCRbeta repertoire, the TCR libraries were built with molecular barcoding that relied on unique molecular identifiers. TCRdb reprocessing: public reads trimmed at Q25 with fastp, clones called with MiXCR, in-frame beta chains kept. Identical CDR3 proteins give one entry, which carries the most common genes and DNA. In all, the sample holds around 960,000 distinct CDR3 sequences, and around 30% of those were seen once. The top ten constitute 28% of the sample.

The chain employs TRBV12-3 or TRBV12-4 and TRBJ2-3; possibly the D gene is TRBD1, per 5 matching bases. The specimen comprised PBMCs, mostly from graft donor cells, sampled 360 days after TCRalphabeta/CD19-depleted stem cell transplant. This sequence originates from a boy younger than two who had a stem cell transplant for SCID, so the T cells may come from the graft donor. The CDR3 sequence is CASLLWGRISTDTQYF. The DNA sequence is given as TGTGCCAGCCTCCTCTGGGGCAGGATAAGCACAGATACGCAGTATTTT.